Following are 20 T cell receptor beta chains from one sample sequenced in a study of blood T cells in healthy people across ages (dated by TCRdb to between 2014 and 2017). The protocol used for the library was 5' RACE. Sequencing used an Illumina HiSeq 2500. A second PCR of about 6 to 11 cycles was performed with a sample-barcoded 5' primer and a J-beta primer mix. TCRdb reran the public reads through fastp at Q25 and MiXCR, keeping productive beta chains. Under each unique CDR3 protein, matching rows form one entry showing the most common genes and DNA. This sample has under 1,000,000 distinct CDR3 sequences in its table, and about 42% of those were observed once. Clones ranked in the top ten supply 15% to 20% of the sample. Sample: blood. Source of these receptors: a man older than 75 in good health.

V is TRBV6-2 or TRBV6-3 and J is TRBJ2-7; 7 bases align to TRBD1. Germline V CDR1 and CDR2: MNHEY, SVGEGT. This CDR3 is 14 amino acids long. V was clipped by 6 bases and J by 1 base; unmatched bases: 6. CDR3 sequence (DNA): TGTGCCAGCAGCATCGACAGGGTGTCCTACGAGCAGTACTTC. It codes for CASSIDRVSYEQYF.

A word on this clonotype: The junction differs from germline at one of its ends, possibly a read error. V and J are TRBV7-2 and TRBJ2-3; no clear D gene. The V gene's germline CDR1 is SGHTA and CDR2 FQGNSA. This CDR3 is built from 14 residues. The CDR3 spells CASGLGGLTDTQYF. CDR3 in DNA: TGTGCCAGCGGCTTGGGCGGCTTGACAGATACGCAGTATTTT. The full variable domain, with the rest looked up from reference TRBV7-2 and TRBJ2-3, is GAGVSQSPSNKVTEKGKDVELRCDPISGHTALYWYRQSLGQGLEFLIYFQGNSAPDKSGLPSDRFSAERTGGSVSTLTIQRTQQEDSAVYLCASGLGGLTDTQYFGPGTRLTVL.

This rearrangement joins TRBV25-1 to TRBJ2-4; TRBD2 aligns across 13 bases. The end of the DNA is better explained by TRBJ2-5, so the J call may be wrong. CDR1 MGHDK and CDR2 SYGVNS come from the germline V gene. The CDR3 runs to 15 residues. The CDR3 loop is CASMTSGRKGETQYF. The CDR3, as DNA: TGTGCCAGCATGACTAGCGGGAGGAAGGGTGAGACCCAGTACTTC.

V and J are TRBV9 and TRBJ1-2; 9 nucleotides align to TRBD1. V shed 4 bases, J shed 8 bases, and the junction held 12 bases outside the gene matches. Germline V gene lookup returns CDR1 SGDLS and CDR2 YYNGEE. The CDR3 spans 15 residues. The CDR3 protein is CASSSDRGGEEGYTF. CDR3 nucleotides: TGTGCCAGCAGCTCAGACAGGGGGGGGGAAGAAGGCTACACCTTC.

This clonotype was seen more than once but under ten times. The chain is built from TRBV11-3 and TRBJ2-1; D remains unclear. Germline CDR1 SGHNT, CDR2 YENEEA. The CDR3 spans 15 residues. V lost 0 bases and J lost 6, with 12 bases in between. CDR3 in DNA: TGTGCCAGCAGCTTAGATTCTGGAGCCTCCAATGAGCAGTTCTTC. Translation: CASSLDSGASNEQFF.

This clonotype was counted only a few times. In DNA, the CDR3 is TGTGCCACCAGTGACATGACTGGCGGCTCCTACAATGAGCAGTTCTTC. It translates to CATSDMTGGSYNEQFF. The J gene is TRBJ2-1, the V gene TRBV24-1, with D unresolved. V lost 4 bases, J lost 0 bases, and 12 bases lay in between. CDR1 KGHDR and CDR2 SFDVKD come from the germline V gene. The CDR3 is 16 residues long.

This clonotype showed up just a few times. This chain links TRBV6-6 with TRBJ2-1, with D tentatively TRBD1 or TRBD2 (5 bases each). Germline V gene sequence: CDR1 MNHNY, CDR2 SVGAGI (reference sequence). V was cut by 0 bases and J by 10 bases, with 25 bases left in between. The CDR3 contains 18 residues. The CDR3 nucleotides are TGTGCCAGCAGTTACTCGAAGTCGGGACGGATCCACTACTACGAGCAGTTCTTC. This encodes CASSYSKSGRIHYYEQFF.

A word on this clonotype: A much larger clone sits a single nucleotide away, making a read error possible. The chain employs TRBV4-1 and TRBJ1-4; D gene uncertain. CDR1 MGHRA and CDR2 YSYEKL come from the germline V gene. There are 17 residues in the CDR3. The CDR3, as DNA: TGCGCCAGCAACCAAGAGTATCGCCGGGTGGGAGGGGAAAAACTGTTTTTT. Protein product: CASNQEYRRVGGEKLFF.

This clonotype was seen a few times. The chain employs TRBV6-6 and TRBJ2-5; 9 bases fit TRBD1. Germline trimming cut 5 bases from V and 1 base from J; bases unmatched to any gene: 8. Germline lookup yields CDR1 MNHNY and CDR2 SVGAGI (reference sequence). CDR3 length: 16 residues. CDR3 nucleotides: TGTGCCAGCAGTATCGGGACAGGGAGGTTCCAAGAGACCCAGTACTTC. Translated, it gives CASSIGTGRFQETQYF.

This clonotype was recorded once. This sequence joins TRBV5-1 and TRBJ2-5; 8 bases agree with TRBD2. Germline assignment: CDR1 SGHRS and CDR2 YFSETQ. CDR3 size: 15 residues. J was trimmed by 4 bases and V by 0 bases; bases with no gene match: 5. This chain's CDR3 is CASSLGRGGTETQYF. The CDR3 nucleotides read TGCGCCAGCAGCTTGGGACGCGGGGGGACAGAGACCCAGTACTTC.

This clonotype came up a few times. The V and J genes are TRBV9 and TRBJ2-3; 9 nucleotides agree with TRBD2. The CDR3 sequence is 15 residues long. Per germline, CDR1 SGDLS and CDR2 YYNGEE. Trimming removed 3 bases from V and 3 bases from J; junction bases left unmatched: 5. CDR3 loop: CASSGTSGLTDTQYF. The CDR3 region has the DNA TGTGCCAGCAGCGGTACTAGCGGGCTGACAGATACGCAGTATTTT.

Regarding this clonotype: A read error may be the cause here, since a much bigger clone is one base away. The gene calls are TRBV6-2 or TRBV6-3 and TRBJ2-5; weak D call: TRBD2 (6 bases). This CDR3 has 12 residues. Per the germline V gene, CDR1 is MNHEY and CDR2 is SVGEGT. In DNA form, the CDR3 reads TGTGCCAGCAGGATGAACCGGGAGAGCCAGTACTTC. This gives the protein CASRMNRESQYF.

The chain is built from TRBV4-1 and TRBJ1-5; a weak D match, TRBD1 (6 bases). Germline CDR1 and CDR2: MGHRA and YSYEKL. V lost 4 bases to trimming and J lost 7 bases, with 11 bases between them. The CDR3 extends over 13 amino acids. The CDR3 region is CASSRLQGQPQHF. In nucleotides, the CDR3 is TGCGCCAGCAGCCGATTACAGGGACAGCCCCAGCATTTT.

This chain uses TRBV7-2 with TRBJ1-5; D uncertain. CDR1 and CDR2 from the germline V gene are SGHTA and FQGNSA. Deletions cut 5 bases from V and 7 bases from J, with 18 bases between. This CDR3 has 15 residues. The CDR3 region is CASSPRVGDGQPQHF. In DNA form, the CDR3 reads TGTGCCAGCAGCCCACGTGTGGGCGACGGGCAGCCCCAGCATTTT.

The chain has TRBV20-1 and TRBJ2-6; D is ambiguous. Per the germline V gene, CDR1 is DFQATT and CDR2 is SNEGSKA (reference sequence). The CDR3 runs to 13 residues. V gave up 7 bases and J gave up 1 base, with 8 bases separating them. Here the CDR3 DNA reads TGCAGTGTCCCAAAATCTGGGGCCAACGTCCTGACTTTC. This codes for CSVPKSGANVLTF.

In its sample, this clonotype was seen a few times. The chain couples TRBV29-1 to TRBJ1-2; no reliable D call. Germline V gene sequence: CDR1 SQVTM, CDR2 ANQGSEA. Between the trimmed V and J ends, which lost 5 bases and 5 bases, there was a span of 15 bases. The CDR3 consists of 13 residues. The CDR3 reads CSVPQTTPYGYTF. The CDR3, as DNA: TGCAGCGTTCCCCAAACAACCCCATATGGCTACACCTTC.

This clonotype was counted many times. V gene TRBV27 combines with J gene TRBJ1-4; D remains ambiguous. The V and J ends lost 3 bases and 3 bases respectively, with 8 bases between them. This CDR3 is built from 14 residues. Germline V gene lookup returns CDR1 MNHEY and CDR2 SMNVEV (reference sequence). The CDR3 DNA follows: TGTGCCAGCAGTTTCGGGCAGGCTAATGAAAAACTGTTTTTT. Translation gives CASSFGQANEKLFF.

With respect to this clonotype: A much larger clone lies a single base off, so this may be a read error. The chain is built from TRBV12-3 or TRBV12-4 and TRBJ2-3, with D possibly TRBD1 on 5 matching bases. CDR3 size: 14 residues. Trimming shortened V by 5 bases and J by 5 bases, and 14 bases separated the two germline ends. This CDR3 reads CASSVGQGRDTQYF. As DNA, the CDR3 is TGTGCCAGCAGTGTAGGCCAGGGAAGAGATACGCAGTATTTT.

As DNA, the CDR3 is TGTGCCAGCACCACCACAGGGGGCCAAGAGACCCAGTACTTC. Amino acid sequence: CASTTTGGQETQYF. The J gene is TRBJ2-5, the V gene TRBV28; TRBD1 agrees at 8 bases. J lost 1 base, V lost 7 bases, and 5 bases had no gene match. The germline gives CDR1 MDHEN, CDR2 SYDVKM. CDR3 size: 14 residues.

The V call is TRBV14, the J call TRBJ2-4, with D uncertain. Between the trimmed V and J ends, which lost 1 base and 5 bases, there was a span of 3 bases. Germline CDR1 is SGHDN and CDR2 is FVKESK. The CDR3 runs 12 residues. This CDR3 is CASSQVENIQYF. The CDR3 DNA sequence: TGTGCCAGCAGCCAAGTCGAAAACATTCAGTACTTC.